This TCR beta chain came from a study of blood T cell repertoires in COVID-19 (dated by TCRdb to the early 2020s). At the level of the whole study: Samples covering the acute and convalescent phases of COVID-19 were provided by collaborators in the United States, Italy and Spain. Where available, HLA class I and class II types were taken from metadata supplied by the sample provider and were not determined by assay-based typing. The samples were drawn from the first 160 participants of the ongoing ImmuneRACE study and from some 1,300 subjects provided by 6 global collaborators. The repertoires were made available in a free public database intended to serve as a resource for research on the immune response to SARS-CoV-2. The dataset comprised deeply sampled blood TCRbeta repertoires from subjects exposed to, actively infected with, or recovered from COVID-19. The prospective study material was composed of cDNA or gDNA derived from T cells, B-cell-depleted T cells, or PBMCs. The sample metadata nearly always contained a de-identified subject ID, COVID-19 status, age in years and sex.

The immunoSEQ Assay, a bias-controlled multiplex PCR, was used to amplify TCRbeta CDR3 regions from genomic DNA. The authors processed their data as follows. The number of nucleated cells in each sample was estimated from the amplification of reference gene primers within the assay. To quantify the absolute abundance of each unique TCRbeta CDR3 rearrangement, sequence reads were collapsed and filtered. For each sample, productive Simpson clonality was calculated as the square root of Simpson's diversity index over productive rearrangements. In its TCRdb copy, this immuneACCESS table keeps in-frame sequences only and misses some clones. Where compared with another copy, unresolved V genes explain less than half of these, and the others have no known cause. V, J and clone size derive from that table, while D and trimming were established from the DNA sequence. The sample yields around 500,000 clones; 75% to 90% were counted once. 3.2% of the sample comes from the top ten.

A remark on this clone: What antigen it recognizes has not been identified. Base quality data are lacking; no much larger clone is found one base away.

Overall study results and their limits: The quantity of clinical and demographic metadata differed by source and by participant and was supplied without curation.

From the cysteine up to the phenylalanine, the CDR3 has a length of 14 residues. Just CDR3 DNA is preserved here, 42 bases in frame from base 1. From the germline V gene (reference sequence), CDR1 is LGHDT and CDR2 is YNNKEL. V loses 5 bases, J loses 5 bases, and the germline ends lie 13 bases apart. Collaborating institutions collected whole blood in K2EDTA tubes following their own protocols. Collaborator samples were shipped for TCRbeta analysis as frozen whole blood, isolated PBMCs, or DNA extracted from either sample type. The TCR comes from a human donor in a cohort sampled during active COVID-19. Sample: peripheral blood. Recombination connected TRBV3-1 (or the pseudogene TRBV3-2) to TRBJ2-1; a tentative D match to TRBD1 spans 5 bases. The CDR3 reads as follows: CASSVLQGNNEQFF. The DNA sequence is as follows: TGTGCCAGCAGCGTCCTGCAGGGAAACAATGAGCAGTTCTTC.